The text below deals with one TCR beta chain. The antigen remains undetermined. The PCR made use of 60 Vbeta and 13 Jbeta primers. The protocol was immunoSEQ multiplex PCR, while the TCRdb copy is restricted to in-frame clones and leaves out a portion. The sample shows a few hundred thousand clones, 75% of them seen only once. The germline V gene encodes CDR1 SGHRS and CDR2 YFSETQ. The V gene end was trimmed by 3 bases and the J gene end by 6 bases; junction bases not matched to a gene: 6. The CDR3 is 14 amino acids. The sample belongs to a study of cytomegalovirus exposure and HLA in healthy donors. General observations from the study: For most TCR beta V segments, an earlier analysis put the productive rate at about 87% or about 30% of the time.

While unrecorded immune exposures were likely, the donors were nominally healthy when sampled. Sequencing was carried out using PBMCs. The receptor was isolated from a woman in her 30s in good health and CMV-seronegative. The chain is built from TRBV5-1 and TRBJ1-2; TRBD1 aligns across 9 bases. The CDR3 reads CASSSSTGGHGYTF. CDR3 nucleotide sequence: TGCGCCAGCAGCTCGTCGACAGGGGGACATGGCTACACCTTC.